The present T cell receptor beta chain was sequenced within a study of spatial heterogeneity in lung cancer. The time point: blood at routine non-recurrence follow-up after resection. Each CDR3 protein gets one entry after TCRdb re-called the 5' RACE reads with MiXCR. Seen here are about 17,000 distinct CDR3 sequences, under 20% observed once, and the top ten hold under 8%. This clonotype was seen only a few times. The material sequenced was PBMCs, taken at follow-up. This sequence originates from a male donor with early-stage non-small cell lung cancer.

DNA of the CDR3: TGTGCCAGCAGCTTAGAAGCTAACACAGATACGCAGTATTTT. Protein product: CASSLEANTDTQYF. This chain links TRBV11-1 with TRBJ2-3; no definite D call. This CDR3 spans 14 amino acids. The V end lost 1 base, the J end lost 2 bases, and 7 bases lay between the germline ends. Germline lookup yields CDR1 SGHAT and CDR2 FQDESV (reference sequence).